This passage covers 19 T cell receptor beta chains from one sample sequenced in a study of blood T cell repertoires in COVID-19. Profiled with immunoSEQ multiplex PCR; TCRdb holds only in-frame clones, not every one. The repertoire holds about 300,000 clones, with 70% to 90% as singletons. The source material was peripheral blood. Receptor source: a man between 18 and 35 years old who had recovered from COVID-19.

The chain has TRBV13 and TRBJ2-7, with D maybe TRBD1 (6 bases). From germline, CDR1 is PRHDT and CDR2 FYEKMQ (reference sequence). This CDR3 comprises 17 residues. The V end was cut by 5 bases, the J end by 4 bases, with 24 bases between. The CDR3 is CASSPRVRAGVRYEQYF. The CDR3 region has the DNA TGTGCCAGCAGCCCACGGGTGAGGGCAGGGGTACGTTACGAGCAGTACTTC.

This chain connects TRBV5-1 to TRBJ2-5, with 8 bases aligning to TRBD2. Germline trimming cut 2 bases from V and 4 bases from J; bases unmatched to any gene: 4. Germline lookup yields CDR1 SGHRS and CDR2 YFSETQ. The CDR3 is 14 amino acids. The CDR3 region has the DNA TGCGCCAGCAGCTTTATAAGCGGGAGAGAGACCCAGTACTTC. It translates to CASSFISGRETQYF.

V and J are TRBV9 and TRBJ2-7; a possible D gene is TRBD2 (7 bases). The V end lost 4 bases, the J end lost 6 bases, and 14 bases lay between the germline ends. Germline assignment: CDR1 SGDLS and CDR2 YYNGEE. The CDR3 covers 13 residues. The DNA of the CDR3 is TGTGCCAGCAGCCCCCACAGGGAGGGCGAGCAGTACTTC. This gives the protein CASSPHREGEQYF.

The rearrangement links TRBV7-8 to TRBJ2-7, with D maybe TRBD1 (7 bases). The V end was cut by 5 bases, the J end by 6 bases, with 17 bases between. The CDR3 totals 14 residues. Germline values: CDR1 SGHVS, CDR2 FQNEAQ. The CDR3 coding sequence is TGTGCCAGCAGCCCCTGGCGACAGGGAGGCGAGCAGTACTTC. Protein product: CASSPWRQGGEQYF.

CDR3 bases: TGTGCCAGCAGCCAATCATTTTCCTACGAGCAGTACTTC. Translation: CASSQSFSYEQYF. The chain joins TRBV7-3 to TRBJ2-7; D not certain. Trimming took off 5 bases at V and 1 base at J, with 9 bases between the two ends. The CDR3 length is 13 residues. CDR1 is SGHTA, CDR2 FQGTGA, per germline.

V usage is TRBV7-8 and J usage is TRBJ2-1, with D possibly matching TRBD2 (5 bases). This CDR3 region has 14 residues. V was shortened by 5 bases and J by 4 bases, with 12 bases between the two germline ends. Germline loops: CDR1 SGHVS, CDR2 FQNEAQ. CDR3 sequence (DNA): TGTGCCAGCAGCCAACCGGGAATATACAATGAGCAGTTCTTC. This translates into CASSQPGIYNEQFF.

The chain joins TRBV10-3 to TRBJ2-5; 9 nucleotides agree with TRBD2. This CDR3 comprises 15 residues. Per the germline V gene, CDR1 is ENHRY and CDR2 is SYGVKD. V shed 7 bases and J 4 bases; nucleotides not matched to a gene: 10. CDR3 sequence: CAITEAGGGSETQYF. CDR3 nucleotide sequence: TGTGCCATCACCGAGGCGGGGGGGGGCTCAGAGACCCAGTACTTC.

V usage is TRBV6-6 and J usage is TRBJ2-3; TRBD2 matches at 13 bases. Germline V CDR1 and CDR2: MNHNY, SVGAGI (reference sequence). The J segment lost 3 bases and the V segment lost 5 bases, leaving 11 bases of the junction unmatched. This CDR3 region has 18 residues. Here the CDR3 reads CASSRPLRLAGGTDTQYF. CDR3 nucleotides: TGTGCCAGCAGTCGACCCTTAAGACTAGCGGGAGGAACAGATACGCAGTATTTT.

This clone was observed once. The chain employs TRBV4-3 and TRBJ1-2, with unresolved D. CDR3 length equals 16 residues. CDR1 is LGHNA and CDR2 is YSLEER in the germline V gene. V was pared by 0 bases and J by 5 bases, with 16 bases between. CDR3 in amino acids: CASSQDRGRNPYGYTF. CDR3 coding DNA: TGCGCCAGCAGCCAAGATCGGGGTAGAAACCCATATGGCTACACCTTC.

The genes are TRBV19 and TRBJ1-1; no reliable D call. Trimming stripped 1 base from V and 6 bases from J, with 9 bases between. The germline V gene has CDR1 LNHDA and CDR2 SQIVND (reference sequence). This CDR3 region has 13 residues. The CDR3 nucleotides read TGTGCCAGTAGTATAGCCCTCGGGGCTGAAGCTTTCTTT. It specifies CASSIALGAEAFF.

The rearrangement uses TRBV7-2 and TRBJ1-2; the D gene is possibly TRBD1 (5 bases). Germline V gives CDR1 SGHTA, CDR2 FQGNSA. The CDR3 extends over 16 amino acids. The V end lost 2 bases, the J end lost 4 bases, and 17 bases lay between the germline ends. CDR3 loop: CASSLRGREGGYGYTF. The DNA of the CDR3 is TGTGCCAGCAGCTTAAGGGGCAGGGAGGGAGGCTATGGCTACACCTTC.

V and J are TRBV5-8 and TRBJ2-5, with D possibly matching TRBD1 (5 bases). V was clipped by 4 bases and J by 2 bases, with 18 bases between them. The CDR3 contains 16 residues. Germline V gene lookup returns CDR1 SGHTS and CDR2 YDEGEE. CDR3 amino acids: CASSIGHLPPQETQYF. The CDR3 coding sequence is TGTGCCAGCAGCATAGGACACCTACCCCCTCAAGAGACCCAGTACTTC.

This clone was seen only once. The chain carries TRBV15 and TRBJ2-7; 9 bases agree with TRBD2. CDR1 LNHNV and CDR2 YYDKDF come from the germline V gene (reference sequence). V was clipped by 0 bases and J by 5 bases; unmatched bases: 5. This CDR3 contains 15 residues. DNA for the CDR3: TGTGCCACCAGCAGAGATGGCATAGCGGGGGACGAGCAGTACTTC. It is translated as CATSRDGIAGDEQYF.

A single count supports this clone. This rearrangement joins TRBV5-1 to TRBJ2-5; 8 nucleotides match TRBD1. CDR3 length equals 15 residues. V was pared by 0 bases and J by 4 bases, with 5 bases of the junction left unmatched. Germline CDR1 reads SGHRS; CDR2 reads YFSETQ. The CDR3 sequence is CASSLADRGTETQYF. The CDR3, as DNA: TGCGCCAGCAGCTTGGCCGACAGGGGTACAGAGACCCAGTACTTC.

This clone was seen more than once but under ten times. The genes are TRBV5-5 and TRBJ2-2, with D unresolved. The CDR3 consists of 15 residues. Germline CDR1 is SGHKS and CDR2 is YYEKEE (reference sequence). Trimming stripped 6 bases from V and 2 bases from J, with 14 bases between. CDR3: CASTLRAANTGELFF. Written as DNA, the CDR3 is TGTGCCAGCACCCTTCGTGCGGCAAACACCGGGGAGCTGTTTTTT. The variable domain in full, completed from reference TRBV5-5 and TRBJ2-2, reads DAGVTQSPTHLIKTRGQQVTLRCSPISGHKSVSWYQQVLGQGPQFIFQYYEKEERGRGNFPDRFSARQFPNYSSELNVNALLLGDSALYLCASTLRAANTGELFFGEGSRLTVL.

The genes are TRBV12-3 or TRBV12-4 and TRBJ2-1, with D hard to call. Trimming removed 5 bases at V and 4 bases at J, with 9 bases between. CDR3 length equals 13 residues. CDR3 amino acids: CASSPPGYNEQFF. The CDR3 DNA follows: TGTGCCAGCAGTCCCCCGGGTTACAATGAGCAGTTCTTC.

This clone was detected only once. CDR3: CASTGGPNQPQHF. The CDR3 nucleotides read TGTGCCAGTACCGGGGGTCCCAATCAGCCCCAGCATTTT. The rearrangement uses TRBV19 and TRBJ1-5; TRBD1 is a possible D gene (5 bases). Germline CDR1 is LNHDA and CDR2 is SQIVND (reference sequence). Deletions cut 7 bases from V and 3 bases from J, with 10 bases between. This CDR3 spans 13 amino acids.

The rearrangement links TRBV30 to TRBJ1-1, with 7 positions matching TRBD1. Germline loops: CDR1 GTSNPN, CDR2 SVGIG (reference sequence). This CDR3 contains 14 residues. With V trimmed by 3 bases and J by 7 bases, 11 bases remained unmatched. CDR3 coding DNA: TGTGCCTGGAGACAGCGGACAGGCCTCTATGAAGCTTTCTTT. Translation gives CAWRQRTGLYEAFF.

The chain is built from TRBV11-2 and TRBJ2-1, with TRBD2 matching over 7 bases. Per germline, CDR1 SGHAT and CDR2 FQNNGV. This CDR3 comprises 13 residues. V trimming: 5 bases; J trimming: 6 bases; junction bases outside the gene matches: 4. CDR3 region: CASSPPSGNEQFF. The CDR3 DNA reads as TGTGCCAGCAGCCCCCCTAGCGGCAATGAGCAGTTCTTC.